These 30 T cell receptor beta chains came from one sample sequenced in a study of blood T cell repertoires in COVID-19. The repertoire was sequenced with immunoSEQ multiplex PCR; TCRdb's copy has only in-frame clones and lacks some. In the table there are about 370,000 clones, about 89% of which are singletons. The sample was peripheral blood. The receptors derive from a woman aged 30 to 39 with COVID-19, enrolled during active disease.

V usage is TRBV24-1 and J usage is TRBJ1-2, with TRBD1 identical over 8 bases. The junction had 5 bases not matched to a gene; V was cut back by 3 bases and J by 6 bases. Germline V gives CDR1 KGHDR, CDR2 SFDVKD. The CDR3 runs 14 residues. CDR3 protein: CATSDPDRGHGYTF. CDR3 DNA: TGTGCCACCAGTGATCCCGACAGGGGCCATGGCTACACCTTC.

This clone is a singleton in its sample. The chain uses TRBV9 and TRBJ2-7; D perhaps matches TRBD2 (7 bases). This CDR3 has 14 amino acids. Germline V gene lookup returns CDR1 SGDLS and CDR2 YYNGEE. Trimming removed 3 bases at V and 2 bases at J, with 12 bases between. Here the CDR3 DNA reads TGTGCCAGCAGCGCGAGGGGGGGCCCCTACGAGCAGTACTTC. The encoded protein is CASSARGGPYEQYF.

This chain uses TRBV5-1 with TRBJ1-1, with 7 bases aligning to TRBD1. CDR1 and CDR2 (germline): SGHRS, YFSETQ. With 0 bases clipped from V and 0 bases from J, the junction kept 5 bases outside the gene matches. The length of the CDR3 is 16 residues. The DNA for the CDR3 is TGCGCCAGCAGCTTGGACAGGGGATACATGAACACTGAAGCTTTCTTT. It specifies CASSLDRGYMNTEAFF.

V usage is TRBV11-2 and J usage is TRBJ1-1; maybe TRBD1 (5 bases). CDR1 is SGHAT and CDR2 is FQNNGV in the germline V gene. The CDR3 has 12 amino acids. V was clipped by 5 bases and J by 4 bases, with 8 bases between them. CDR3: CASSQRGTEAFF. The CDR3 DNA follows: TGTGCCAGCAGCCAAAGGGGCACTGAAGCTTTCTTT.

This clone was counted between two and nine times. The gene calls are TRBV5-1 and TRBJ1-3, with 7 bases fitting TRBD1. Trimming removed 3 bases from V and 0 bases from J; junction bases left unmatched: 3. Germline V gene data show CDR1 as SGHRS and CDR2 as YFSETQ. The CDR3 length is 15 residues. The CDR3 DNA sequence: TGCGCCAGCAGCTCGGGACAGTCCTCTGGAAACACCATATATTTT. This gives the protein CASSSGQSSGNTIYF.

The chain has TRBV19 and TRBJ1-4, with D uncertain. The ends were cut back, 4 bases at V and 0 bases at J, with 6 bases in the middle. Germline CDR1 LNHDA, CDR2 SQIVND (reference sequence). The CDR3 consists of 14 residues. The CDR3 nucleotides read TGTGCCAGTAGTAAGAGTGCAACTAATGAAAAACTGTTTTTT. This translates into CASSKSATNEKLFF. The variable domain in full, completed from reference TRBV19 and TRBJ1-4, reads DGGITQSPKYLFRKEGQNVTLSCEQNLNHDAMYWYRQDPGQGLRLIYYSQIVNDFQKGDIAEGYSVSREKKESFPLTVTSAQKNPTAFYLCASSKSATNEKLFFGSGTQLSVL.

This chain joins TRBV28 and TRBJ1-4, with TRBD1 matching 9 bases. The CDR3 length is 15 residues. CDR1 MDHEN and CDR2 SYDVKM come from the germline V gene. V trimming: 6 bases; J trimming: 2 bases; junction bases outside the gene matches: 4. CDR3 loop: CASRSQGATNEKLFF. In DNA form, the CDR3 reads TGTGCCAGCAGGTCACAGGGGGCGACTAATGAAAAACTGTTTTTT.

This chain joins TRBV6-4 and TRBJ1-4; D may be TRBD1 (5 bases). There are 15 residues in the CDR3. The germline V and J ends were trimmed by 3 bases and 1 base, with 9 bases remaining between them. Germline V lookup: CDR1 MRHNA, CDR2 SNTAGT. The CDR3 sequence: CASSEVGGTNEKLFF. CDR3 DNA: TGTGCCAGCAGTGAGGTGGGGGGAACTAATGAAAAACTGTTTTTT.

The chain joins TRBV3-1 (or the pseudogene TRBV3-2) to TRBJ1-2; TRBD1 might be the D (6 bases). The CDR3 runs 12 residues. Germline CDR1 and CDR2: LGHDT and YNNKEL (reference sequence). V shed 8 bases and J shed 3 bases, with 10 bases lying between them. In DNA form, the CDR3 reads TGTGCCAGCCAAGGGGGTGACTATGGCTACACCTTC. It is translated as CASQGGDYGYTF.

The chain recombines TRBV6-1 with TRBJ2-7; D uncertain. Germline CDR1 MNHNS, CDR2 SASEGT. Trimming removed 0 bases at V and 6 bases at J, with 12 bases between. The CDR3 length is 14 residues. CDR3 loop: CASSEAAAVGEQYV. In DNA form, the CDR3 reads TGTGCCAGCAGTGAAGCTGCCGCTGTCGGCGAGCAGTACGTC.

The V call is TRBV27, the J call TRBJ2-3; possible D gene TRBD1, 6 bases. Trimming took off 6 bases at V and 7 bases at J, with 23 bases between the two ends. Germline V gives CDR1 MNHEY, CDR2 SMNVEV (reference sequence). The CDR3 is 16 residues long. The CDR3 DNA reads TGTGCCAGCAGACAAATCGTCGGTTTAGGGGGTCATACGCAGTATTTT. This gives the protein CASRQIVGLGGHTQYF.

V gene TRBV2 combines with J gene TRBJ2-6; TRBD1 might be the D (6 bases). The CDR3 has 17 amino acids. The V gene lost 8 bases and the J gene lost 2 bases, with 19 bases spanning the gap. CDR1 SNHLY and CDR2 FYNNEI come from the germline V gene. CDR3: CASPRDNVMTGANVLTF. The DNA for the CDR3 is TGTGCCAGCCCTCGGGACAACGTCATGACTGGGGCCAACGTCCTGACTTTC.

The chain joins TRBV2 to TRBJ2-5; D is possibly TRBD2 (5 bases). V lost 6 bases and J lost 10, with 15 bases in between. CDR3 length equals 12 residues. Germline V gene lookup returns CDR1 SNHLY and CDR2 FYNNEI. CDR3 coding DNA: TGTGCCAGCAGCGTTGCCGAGAGGGACCAGTACTTC. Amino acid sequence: CASSVAERDQYF.

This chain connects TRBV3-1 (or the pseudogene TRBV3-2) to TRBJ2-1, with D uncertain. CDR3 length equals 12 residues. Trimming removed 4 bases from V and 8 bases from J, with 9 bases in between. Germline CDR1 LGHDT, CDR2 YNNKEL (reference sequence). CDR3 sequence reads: CASSPRDDEQFF. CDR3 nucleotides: TGTGCCAGCAGCCCCCGCGATGATGAGCAGTTCTTC.

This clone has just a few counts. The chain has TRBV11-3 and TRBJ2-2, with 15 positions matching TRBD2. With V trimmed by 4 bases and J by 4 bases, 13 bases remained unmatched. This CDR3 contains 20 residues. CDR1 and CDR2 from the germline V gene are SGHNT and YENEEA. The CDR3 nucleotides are TGTGCCAGCAGCTCCGGCATCACCGGGACTAGCGGGAGGTTCACCGGGGAGCTGTTTTTT. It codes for CASSSGITGTSGRFTGELFF.

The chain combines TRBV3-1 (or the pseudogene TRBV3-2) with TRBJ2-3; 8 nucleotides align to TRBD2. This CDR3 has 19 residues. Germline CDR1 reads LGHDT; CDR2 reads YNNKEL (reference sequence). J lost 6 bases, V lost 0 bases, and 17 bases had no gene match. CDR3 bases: TGTGCCAGCAGCCAAGAGTGGGCGACTAGCGCCACCCGGAAGGATACGCAGTATTTT. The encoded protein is CASSQEWATSATRKDTQYF.

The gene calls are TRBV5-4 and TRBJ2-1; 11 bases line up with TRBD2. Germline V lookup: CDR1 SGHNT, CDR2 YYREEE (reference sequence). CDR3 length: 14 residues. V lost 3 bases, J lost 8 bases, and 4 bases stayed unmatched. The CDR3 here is CASSYSGGADEQFF. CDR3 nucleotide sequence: TGTGCCAGCAGCTATAGCGGGGGGGCCGATGAGCAGTTCTTC.

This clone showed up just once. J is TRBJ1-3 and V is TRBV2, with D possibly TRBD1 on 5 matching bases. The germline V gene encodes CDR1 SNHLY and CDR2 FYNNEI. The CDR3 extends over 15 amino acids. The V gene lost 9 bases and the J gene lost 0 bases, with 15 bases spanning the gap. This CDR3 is CASLEGVPSGNTIYF. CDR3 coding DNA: TGTGCCAGTTTGGAAGGGGTCCCCTCTGGAAACACCATATATTTT. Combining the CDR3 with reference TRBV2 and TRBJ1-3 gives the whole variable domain EPEVTQTPSHQVTQMGQEVILRCVPISNHLYFYWYRQILGQKVEFLVSFYNNEISEKSEIFDDQFSVERPDGSNFTLKIRSTKLEDSAMYFCASLEGVPSGNTIYFGEGSWLTVV.

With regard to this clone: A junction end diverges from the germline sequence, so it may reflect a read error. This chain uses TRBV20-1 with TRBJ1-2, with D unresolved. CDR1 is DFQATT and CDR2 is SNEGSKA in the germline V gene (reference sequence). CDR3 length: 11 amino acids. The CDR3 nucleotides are TGCAGTGCTAGTTCGGGGTCTAGGGTGTCCTTC. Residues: CSASSGSRVSF.

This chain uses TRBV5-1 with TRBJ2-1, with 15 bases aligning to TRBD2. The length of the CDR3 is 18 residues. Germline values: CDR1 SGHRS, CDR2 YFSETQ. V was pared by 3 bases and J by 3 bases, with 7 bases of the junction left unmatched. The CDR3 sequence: CASSSGLAGGPHYNEQFF. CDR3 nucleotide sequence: TGCGCCAGCAGCTCGGGACTAGCGGGAGGCCCGCACTACAATGAGCAGTTCTTC. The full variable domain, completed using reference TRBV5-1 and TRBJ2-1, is KAGVTQTPRYLIKTRGQQVTLSCSPISGHRSVSWYQQTPGQGLQFLFEYFSETQRNKGNFPGRFSGRQFSNSRSEMNVSTLELGDSALYLCASSSGLAGGPHYNEQFFGPGTRLTVL.

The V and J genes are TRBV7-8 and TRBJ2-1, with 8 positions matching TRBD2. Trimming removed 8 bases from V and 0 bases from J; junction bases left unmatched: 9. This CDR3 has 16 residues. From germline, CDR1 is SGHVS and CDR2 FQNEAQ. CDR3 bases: TGTGCCAGCTCTCCACGGGGGGGTATCTCCTACAATGAGCAGTTCTTC. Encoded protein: CASSPRGGISYNEQFF.

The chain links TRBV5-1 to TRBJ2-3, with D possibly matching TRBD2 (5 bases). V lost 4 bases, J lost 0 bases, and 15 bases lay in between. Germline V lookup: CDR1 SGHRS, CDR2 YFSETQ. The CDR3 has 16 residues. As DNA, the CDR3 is TGCGCCAGCAGCGGCGGAGTTGGCGGGAGCACAGATACGCAGTATTTT. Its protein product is CASSGGVGGSTDTQYF.

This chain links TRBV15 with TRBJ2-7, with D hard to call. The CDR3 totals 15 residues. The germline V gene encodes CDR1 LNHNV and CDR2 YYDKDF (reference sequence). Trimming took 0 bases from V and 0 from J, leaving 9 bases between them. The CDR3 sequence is CATSRDLVGSYEQYF. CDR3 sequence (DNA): TGTGCCACCAGCAGAGATCTTGTCGGCTCCTACGAGCAGTACTTC.

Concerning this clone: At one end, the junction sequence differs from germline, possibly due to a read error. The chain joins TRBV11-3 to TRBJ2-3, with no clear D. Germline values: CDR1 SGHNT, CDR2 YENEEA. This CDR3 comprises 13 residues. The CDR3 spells CASSLGSRDTQYF. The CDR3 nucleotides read TGTGCCAGCAGCTTGGGTAGCAGAGATACGCAGTATTTT.

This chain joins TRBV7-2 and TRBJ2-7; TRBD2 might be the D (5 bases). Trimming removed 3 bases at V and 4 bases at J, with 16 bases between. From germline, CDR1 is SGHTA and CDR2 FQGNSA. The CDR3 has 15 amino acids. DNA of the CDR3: TGTGCCAGCAGCTTCCGGGCTAGCTCCACTTACGAGCAGTACGTC. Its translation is CASSFRASSTYEQYV.

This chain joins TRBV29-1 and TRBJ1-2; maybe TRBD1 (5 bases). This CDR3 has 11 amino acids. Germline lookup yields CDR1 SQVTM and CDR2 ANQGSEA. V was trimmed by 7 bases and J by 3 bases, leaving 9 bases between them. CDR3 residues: CSDGGDYGYTF. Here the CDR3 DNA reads TGCAGCGACGGGGGTGACTATGGCTACACCTTC.

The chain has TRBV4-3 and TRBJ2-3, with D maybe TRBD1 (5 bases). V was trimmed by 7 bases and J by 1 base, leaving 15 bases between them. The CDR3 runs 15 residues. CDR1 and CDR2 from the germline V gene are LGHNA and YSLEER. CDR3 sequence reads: CASKGRHIGTDTQYF. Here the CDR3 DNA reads TGCGCCAGCAAGGGGCGGCACATAGGCACAGATACGCAGTATTTT.

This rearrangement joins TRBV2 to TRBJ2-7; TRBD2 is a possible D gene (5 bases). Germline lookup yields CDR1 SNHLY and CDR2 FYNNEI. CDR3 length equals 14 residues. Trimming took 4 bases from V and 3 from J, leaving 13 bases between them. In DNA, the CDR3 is TGTGCCAGCAGTGTAGTGGACTTAGGCTACGAGCAGTACGTC. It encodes CASSVVDLGYEQYV.

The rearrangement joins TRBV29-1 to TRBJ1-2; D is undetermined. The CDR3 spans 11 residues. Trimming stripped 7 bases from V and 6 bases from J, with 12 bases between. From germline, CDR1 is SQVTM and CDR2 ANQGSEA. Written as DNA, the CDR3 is TGCAGCGGCCGGGCGCGGGATGGCTACACCTTC. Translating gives CSGRARDGYTF.

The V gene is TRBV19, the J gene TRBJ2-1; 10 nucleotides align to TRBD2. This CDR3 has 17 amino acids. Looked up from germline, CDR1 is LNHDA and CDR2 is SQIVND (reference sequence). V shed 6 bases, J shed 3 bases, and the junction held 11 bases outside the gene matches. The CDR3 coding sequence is TGTGCCAGTAGAGGCCTAGCGGGAGCTAGTGGCTACAATGAGCAGTTCTTC. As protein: CASRGLAGASGYNEQFF.